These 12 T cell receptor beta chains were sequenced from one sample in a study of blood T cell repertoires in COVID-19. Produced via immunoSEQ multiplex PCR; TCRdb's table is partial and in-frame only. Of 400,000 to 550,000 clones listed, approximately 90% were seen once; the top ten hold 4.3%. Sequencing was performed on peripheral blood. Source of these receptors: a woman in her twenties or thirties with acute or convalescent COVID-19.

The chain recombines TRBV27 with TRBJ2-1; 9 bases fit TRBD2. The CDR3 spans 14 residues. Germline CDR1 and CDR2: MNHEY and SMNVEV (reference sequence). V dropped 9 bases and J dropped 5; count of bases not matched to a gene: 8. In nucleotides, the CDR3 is TGTGCCAGTTTTACGGGACTAGCCGACAATGAGCAGTTCTTC. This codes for CASFTGLADNEQFF.

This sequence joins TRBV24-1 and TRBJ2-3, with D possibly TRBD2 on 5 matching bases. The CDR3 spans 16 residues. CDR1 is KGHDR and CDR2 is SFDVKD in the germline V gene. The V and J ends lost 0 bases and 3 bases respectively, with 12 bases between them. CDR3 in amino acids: CATSDLSSSSTDTQYF. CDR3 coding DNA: TGTGCCACCAGTGATTTGTCTTCTAGCTCTACAGATACGCAGTATTTT.

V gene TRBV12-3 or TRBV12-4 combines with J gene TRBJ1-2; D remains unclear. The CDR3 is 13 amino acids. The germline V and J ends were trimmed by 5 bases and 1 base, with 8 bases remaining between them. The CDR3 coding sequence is TGTGCCAGCAGTCCGGGAATTAACTATGGCTACACCTTC. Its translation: CASSPGINYGYTF.

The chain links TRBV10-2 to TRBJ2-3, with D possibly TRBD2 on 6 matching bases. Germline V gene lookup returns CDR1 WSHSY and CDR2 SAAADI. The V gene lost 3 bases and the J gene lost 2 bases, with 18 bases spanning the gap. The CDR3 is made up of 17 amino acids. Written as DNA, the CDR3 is TGCGCCAGCAGTGACCAGTTTCGGGACTCAAACACAGATACGCAGTATTTT. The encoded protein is CASSDQFRDSNTDTQYF.

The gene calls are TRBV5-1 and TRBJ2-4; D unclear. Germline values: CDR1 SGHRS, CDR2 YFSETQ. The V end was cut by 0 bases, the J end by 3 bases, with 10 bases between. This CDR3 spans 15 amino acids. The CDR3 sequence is CASSLELGDKNIQYF. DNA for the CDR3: TGCGCCAGCAGCTTGGAGCTGGGCGACAAAAACATTCAGTACTTC. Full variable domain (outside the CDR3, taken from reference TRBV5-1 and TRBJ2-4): KAGVTQTPRYLIKTRGQQVTLSCSPISGHRSVSWYQQTPGQGLQFLFEYFSETQRNKGNFPGRFSGRQFSNSRSEMNVSTLELGDSALYLCASSLELGDKNIQYFGAGTRLSVL.

This chain's CDR3 is CASSAIVAGLQETQYF. The CDR3 DNA sequence: TGTGCCAGCAGTGCTATCGTAGCGGGGCTACAAGAGACCCAGTACTTC. The genes are TRBV7-6 and TRBJ2-5, with 8 bases lining up with TRBD2. V lost 6 bases to trimming and J lost 2 bases; unmatched junction nucleotides: 11. Germline CDR1 and CDR2: SGHVS and FNYEAQ. CDR3 length: 16 residues.

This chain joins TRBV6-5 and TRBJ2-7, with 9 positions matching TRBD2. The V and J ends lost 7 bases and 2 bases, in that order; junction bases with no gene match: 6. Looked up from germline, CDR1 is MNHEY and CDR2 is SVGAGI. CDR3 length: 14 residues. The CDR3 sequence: CASNSGGYAYEQYF. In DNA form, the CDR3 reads TGTGCCAGCAATAGCGGGGGTTACGCCTACGAGCAGTACTTC.

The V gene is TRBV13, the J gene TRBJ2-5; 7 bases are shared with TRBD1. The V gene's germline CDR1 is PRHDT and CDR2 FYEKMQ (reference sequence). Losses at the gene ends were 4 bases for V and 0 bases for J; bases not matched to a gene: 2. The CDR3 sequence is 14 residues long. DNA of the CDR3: TGTGCCAGCAGCTCCGGGACAGACCAAGAGACCCAGTACTTC. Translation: CASSSGTDQETQYF.

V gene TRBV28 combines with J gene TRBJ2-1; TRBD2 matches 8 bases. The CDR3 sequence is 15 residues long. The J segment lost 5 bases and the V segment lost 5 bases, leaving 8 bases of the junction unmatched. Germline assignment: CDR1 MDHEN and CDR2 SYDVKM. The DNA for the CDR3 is TGTGCCAGCAGTGACCGCGGGGGGCCCAACAATGAGCAGTTCTTC. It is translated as CASSDRGGPNNEQFF.

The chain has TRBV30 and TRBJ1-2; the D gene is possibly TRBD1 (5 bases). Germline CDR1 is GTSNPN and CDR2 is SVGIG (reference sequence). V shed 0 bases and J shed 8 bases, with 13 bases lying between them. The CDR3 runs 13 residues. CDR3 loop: CAWSVRGSSGYTF. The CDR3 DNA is TGTGCCTGGAGTGTAAGGGGTTCCAGCGGCTACACCTTC. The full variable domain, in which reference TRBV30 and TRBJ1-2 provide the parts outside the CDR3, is SQTIHQWPATLVQPVGSPLSLECTVEGTSNPNLYWYRQAAGRGLQLLFYSVGIGQISSEVPQNLSASRPQDRQFILSSKKLLLSDSGFYLCAWSVRGSSGYTFGSGTRLTVV.

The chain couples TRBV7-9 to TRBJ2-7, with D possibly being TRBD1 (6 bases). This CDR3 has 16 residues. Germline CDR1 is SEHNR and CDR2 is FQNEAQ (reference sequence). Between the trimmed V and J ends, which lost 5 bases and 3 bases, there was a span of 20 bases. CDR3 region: CASSPQSRGRGYEQYF. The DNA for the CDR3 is TGTGCCAGCAGCCCGCAGTCAAGGGGCAGGGGCTACGAGCAGTACTTC.

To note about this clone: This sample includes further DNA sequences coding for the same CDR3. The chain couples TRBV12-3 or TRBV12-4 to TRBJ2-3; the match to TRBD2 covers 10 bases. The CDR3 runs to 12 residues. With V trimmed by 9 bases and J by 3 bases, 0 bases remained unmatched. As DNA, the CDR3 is TGTGCCAGTAGCGGGGGGACAGATACGCAGTATTTT. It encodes CASSGGTDTQYF.